The clone carrying this T cell receptor (beta chain) was found once. This specimen comes from a study of T cell responses to AZD1222 COVID-19 vaccine. Profiled with immunoSEQ multiplex PCR; TCRdb holds only in-frame clones, not every one. The repertoire consists of 96,000 or so clones, with roughly 90% occurring once and the leading ten covering 26%. Germline values: CDR1 LGHNA, CDR2 YNFKEQ. V was shortened by 2 bases and J by 2 bases, with 16 bases between the two germline ends. The CDR3 is made up of 17 amino acids. This TCR came from an adult in good health. The source was peripheral blood, collected on day 0 of AZD1222 vaccination. The chain joins TRBV4-2 to TRBJ2-1; tentative D call: TRBD2 (6 bases). As DNA, the CDR3 is TGTGCCAGCAGCCAAAACCGCGGGATGGGCGCCTACAATGAGCAGTTCTTC. The encoded protein is CASSQNRGMGAYNEQFF.